This T cell receptor beta chain derives from a study of blood T cells in healthy people across ages. Study-wide results and caveats: In older individuals, TCR beta diversity per million T cells was lower, falling roughly linearly with age.

Per germline, CDR1 SGHRS and CDR2 YFSETQ. Trimming at V came to 5 bases and at J to 0 bases, leaving 5 bases not matched to a gene. This CDR3 region has 14 residues. Using a J-beta primer mix together with a sample-barcoded 5' primer, a second PCR was run for roughly 7 to 12 cycles. TCRdb reprocessed the 5' RACE reads via MiXCR and lists one record per CDR3 protein. This table has around 2 million distinct CDR3 sequences, 39% appearing once. About this clonotype: Its antigen remains unknown.

The authors drew about 9.5 milliliters of peripheral blood from each donor. The rearrangement joins TRBV5-1 to TRBJ2-7; TRBD1 aligns across 7 bases. The source material was blood. This TCR was sampled from a human donor in good health. DNA for the CDR3: TGCGCCAGCAGTCCAGGACAGGACTCCTACGAGCAGTACTTC. Translating it yields CASSPGQDSYEQYF.